This T cell receptor beta chain was sequenced during a study of PD-L1 blockade in urothelial cancer. Background on the study: Patients with male sex and bladder-origin urothelial cancer accounted for about 85% of the roughly 29 enrolled. Patients previously received 0 to 3 chemotherapy regimens. After treatment start, blood was analyzed at 3 weeks (second dose) and at 6 weeks. Median T cell yield per blood sample was more than 130,000 cells.

Measured with immunoSEQ multiplex PCR; TCRdb has only the in-frame clones, and not every one. This sample has over 70,000 clones, with around four fifths found just once. Germline trimming cut 4 bases from V and 2 bases from J; bases unmatched to any gene: 5. CDR1 is MDHEN, CDR2 SYDVKM, per germline. The CDR3 contains 15 residues. Described time point: peripheral blood 6 weeks after treatment start. The genes are TRBV28 and TRBJ1-1, with 9 nucleotides matching TRBD1. The specimen comprised PBMCs, sampled around atezolizumab (anti-PD-L1) treatment. The sequence was obtained from a man in his 70s with urothelial cancer. CDR3 region: CASSSPGQGNTEAFF. For the CDR3, the DNA is TGTGCCAGCAGTTCTCCGGGACAGGGAAACACTGAAGCTTTCTTT.